This TCR beta chain was obtained from a study of OX40 agonist ivuxolimab in advanced cancers. At the level of the study: Among those enrolled, mean age was 60 years (range about 20 to 79) and over 70% were male. One hepatocellular carcinoma and two cutaneous melanoma patients partially responded.

Method: immunoSEQ multiplex PCR; TCRdb's copy keeps in-frame clones and lacks some. The sample gives 12,000 or so clones, about 81% of which show up once; over 12% is in the top ten. Patients were ineligible given autoimmune disease history or systemic immunosuppression. Study-level findings and limits: In the 0.1-3.0 mg/kg groups, partial responders showed among the lowest expansion.

This clone was counted only a few times. What it binds is unknown. The sequences come from CD4+ or CD8+ T cells sorted from blood, collected in a trial of the OX40 agonist ivuxolimab. This TCR derives from an adult with an advanced solid tumor such as melanoma, head and neck, liver or kidney cancer.

CDR3 coding DNA: TGTGCCAGCAGTACAGGCCCCAATCAGCCCCAGCATTTT. Its protein product is CASSTGPNQPQHF. J is TRBJ1-5 and V is TRBV6-4, with a possible D match to TRBD1 (5 bases). Germline V lookup: CDR1 MRHNA, CDR2 SNTAGT. This CDR3 has 13 residues. The V end lost 5 bases, the J end lost 3 bases, and 8 bases lay between the germline ends.